Following are 29 T cell receptor beta chains from one sample sequenced in a study of cytomegalovirus exposure and HLA in healthy donors. The PCR employed 60 Vbeta primers together with 13 Jbeta primers. Profiled with immunoSEQ multiplex PCR; TCRdb holds only in-frame clones, not every one. The sample carries some 150,000 clones, about 77% recorded once. The specimen sequenced was PBMCs. The source is a woman aged 40 to 49 in good health and CMV-seronegative.

This clone was picked up one time. The rearrangement joins TRBV19 to TRBJ2-2; 7 bases are shared with TRBD2. The CDR3 loop spans 16 amino acids. Per the germline V gene, CDR1 is LNHDA and CDR2 is SQIVND (reference sequence). V dropped 3 bases and J dropped 7; count of bases not matched to a gene: 11. The DNA of the CDR3 is TGTGCCAGTAGTATCGGTGGGGGGGGGTTTCTCGGGGAGCTGTTTTTT. Protein product: CASSIGGGGFLGELFF.

This clone was picked up a small number of times. The J gene is TRBJ2-5, the V gene TRBV27; the D is unclear. The CDR3 is 14 residues long. Germline CDR1 MNHEY, CDR2 SMNVEV (reference sequence). V gave up 3 bases and J gave up 1 base, with 9 bases separating them. For the CDR3, the DNA is TGTGCCAGCAGTTTTGTCGGGTTCCAAGAGACCCAGTACTTC. Its protein product is CASSFVGFQETQYF.

The rearrangement links TRBV2 to TRBJ1-2, with D uncertain. Germline V gene sequence: CDR1 SNHLY, CDR2 FYNNEI. V was clipped by 1 base and J by 5 bases, with 8 bases between them. The CDR3 is 13 amino acids. CDR3 residues: CASSEGVSYGYTF. The CDR3 bases are TGTGCCAGCAGTGAAGGAGTATCTTATGGCTACACCTTC.

The chain employs TRBV10-2 and TRBJ1-1, with D unclear. This CDR3 contains 14 residues. Germline assignment: CDR1 WSHSY and CDR2 SAAADI. V was pared by 2 bases and J by 1 base, with 8 bases between. As DNA, the CDR3 is TGCGCCAGCAGTGAGAACGGAGGGAACACTGAAGCTTTCTTT. Its translation: CASSENGGNTEAFF.

The chain combines TRBV6-1 with TRBJ1-2, with TRBD1 matching 11 bases. This CDR3 comprises 15 residues. The V gene's germline CDR1 is MNHNS and CDR2 SASEGT. V shed 5 bases, J shed 7 bases, and the junction held 9 bases outside the gene matches. In DNA, the CDR3 is TGTGCCAGCAGTAACCGGGACAGGGGGAAGGTTGGCTACACCTTC. It yields the protein CASSNRDRGKVGYTF.

This clone has only a few counts. The CDR3 nucleotides are TGTGCCAGCAGTGTCAGGGAGGGCTCCTACGAGCAGTACTTC. Amino acids: CASSVREGSYEQYF. The J gene is TRBJ2-7, the V gene TRBV27; TRBD2 matches at 7 bases. There are 14 residues in the CDR3. Trimming cost V 5 bases and J 0 bases; bases outside gene matches: 4. Looked up from germline, CDR1 is MNHEY and CDR2 is SMNVEV (reference sequence).

This chain uses TRBV7-9 with TRBJ1-1, with a possible D match to TRBD1 (5 bases). CDR3 length: 14 amino acids. Between the trimmed V and J ends, which lost 7 bases and 4 bases, there was a span of 16 bases. Germline V lookup: CDR1 SEHNR, CDR2 FQNEAQ (reference sequence). CDR3 DNA sequence: TGTGCCAGCATACTTCTGGGGCATGGCACTGAAGCTTTCTTT. Translating it yields CASILLGHGTEAFF.

CDR3 sequence reads: CASSLAGTGTEAFF. The CDR3 DNA is TGTGCCAGCAGCTTAGCCGGGACAGGGACTGAAGCTTTCTTT. The J gene is TRBJ1-1, the V gene TRBV7-2, with 9 bases that match TRBD1. J was trimmed by 5 bases and V by 0 bases; bases with no gene match: 1. Germline CDR1 reads SGHTA; CDR2 reads FQGNSA. The CDR3 length is 14 residues. Complete variable domain (other parts from reference TRBV7-2 and TRBJ1-1): GAGVSQSPSNKVTEKGKDVELRCDPISGHTALYWYRQSLGQGLEFLIYFQGNSAPDKSGLPSDRFSAERTGGSVSTLTIQRTQQEDSAVYLCASSLAGTGTEAFFGQGTRLTVV.

The genes are TRBV6-5 and TRBJ2-7; 7 bases agree with TRBD1. The CDR3 sequence is 15 residues long. J gave up 0 bases and V 4 bases, and 6 bases lay outside the gene matches. Germline CDR1 is MNHEY and CDR2 is SVGAGI. The CDR3 loop is CASSSPDRASYEQYF. Written as DNA, the CDR3 is TGTGCCAGCAGTTCTCCCGACAGGGCCTCCTACGAGCAGTACTTC.

The chain couples TRBV28 to TRBJ1-4; 7 positions match TRBD1. The CDR3 extends over 15 amino acids. V gave up 6 bases and J gave up 7 bases; unmatched junction bases: 11. Germline V gives CDR1 MDHEN, CDR2 SYDVKM. Written as DNA, the CDR3 is TGTGCCAGCAGGACCAAGACAGGGTTCGCTGAAAAACTGTTTTTT. Its translation is CASRTKTGFAEKLFF. The full variable domain, with the rest looked up from reference TRBV28 and TRBJ1-4, is DVKVTQSSRYLVKRTGEKVFLECVQDMDHENMFWYRQDPGLGLRLIYFSYDVKMKEKGDIPEGYSVSREKKERFSLILESASTNQTSMYLCASRTKTGFAEKLFFGSGTQLSVL.

The V call is TRBV9, the J call TRBJ1-3, with TRBD1 identical over 7 bases. Germline CDR1 and CDR2: SGDLS and YYNGEE. V dropped 0 bases and J dropped 4; count of bases not matched to a gene: 4. This CDR3 comprises 15 residues. CDR3 region: CASSVVGTAGNTIYF. The CDR3 nucleotides are TGTGCCAGCAGCGTAGTGGGGACAGCAGGAAACACCATATATTTT. Complete variable domain (other parts from reference TRBV9 and TRBJ1-3): DSGVTQTPKHLITATGQRVTLRCSPRSGDLSVYWYQQSLDQGLQFLIQYYNGEERAKGNILERFSAQQFPDLHSELNLSSLELGDSALYFCASSVVGTAGNTIYFGEGSWLTVV.

This sequence joins TRBV29-1 and TRBJ2-7; the D is unclear. CDR1 and CDR2 (germline): SQVTM, ANQGSEA. The CDR3 spans 13 residues. The V gene lost 4 bases and the J gene lost 5 bases, with 15 bases spanning the gap. The CDR3 here is CSVAGEIDHEQYF. The CDR3 bases are TGCAGCGTTGCTGGAGAAATAGACCACGAGCAGTACTTC.

The rearrangement uses TRBV5-1 and TRBJ2-1; tentative D call: TRBD2 (5 bases). Germline CDR1 reads SGHRS; CDR2 reads YFSETQ. V was shortened by 0 bases and J by 4 bases, with 8 bases between the two germline ends. The CDR3 consists of 14 residues. The CDR3 sequence: CASSLDGEYNEQFF. CDR3 sequence (DNA): TGCGCCAGCAGCTTGGACGGGGAGTACAATGAGCAGTTCTTC. Full variable domain (missing parts from reference TRBV5-1 and TRBJ2-1): KAGVTQTPRYLIKTRGQQVTLSCSPISGHRSVSWYQQTPGQGLQFLFEYFSETQRNKGNFPGRFSGRQFSNSRSEMNVSTLELGDSALYLCASSLDGEYNEQFFGPGTRLTVL.

The rearrangement links TRBV4-1 to TRBJ1-4; D is perhaps TRBD1 (5 bases). The CDR3 spans 17 residues. In germline, CDR1 is MGHRA, CDR2 YSYEKL. Trimming stripped 2 bases from V and 5 bases from J, with 18 bases between. The CDR3 sequence: CASSQPGLAEGNEKLFF. CDR3 coding DNA: TGCGCCAGCAGCCAACCGGGACTCGCAGAGGGGAATGAAAAACTGTTTTTT.

This sequence joins TRBV5-1 and TRBJ1-2, with 9 bases identical to TRBD1. CDR1 and CDR2 from the germline V gene are SGHRS and YFSETQ. CDR3 length: 13 amino acids. After removal of 4 bases from V and 9 bases from J, the junction contained 7 bases not matched to a gene. CDR3 amino acids: CASSPGTGRSYTF. The CDR3 DNA is TGCGCCAGCAGCCCCGGGACAGGGAGAAGCTACACCTTC. The full variable domain, with the rest looked up from reference TRBV5-1 and TRBJ1-2, is KAGVTQTPRYLIKTRGQQVTLSCSPISGHRSVSWYQQTPGQGLQFLFEYFSETQRNKGNFPGRFSGRQFSNSRSEMNVSTLELGDSALYLCASSPGTGRSYTFGSGTRLTVV.

The chain employs TRBV6-4 and TRBJ1-2, with TRBD1 identical over 7 bases. Losses at the gene ends were 4 bases for V and 7 bases for J; bases not matched to a gene: 6. This CDR3 is built from 13 residues. The germline V gene encodes CDR1 MRHNA and CDR2 SNTAGT. For the CDR3, the DNA is TGTGCCAGCAGTGGTAGACAGGGTAGTGGCTACACCTTC. Protein: CASSGRQGSGYTF.

This chain joins TRBV6-6 and TRBJ1-1; 7 bases map to TRBD1. Germline V gene lookup returns CDR1 MNHNY and CDR2 SVGAGI (reference sequence). The CDR3 runs to 14 residues. V lost 6 bases, J lost 4 bases, and 8 bases stayed unmatched. The CDR3: CASSQNRDSTEAFF. In DNA form, the CDR3 reads TGTGCCAGCAGCCAAAACCGGGACAGCACTGAAGCTTTCTTT.

The chain employs TRBV7-8 and TRBJ1-2, with D possibly matching TRBD1 (6 bases). The CDR3 totals 13 residues. CDR1 is SGHVS, CDR2 FQNEAQ, per germline. V lost 5 bases to trimming and J lost 3 bases, with 10 bases between them. The CDR3 loop is CASSPGGDYGYTF. In nucleotides, the CDR3 is TGTGCCAGCAGCCCGGGGGGCGACTATGGCTACACCTTC.

The genes are TRBV19 and TRBJ2-3; TRBD1 matches 10 bases. The CDR3 loop spans 16 amino acids. The V and J ends lost 0 bases and 5 bases, in that order; junction bases with no gene match: 5. Germline CDR1 reads LNHDA; CDR2 reads SQIVND (reference sequence). DNA for the CDR3: TGTGCCAGTAGTATAGATGGGACAGGGGTCAGAGATACGCAGTATTTT. Its protein is CASSIDGTGVRDTQYF.

V usage is TRBV5-4 and J usage is TRBJ1-2, with unresolved D. The CDR3 has 16 residues. V gave up 4 bases and J gave up 4 bases, with 20 bases separating them. Germline V gene lookup returns CDR1 SGHNT and CDR2 YYREEE (reference sequence). CDR3 coding DNA: TGTGCCAGCAGCCCCTCCCCGGCCGGGGTCTCCTATGGCTACACCTTC. Its protein is CASSPSPAGVSYGYTF.

This chain uses TRBV28 with TRBJ1-2; no firm D call. CDR1 MDHEN and CDR2 SYDVKM come from the germline V gene. This CDR3 is 11 amino acids long. The V end lost 6 bases, the J end lost 8 bases, and 10 bases lay between the germline ends. CDR3 DNA sequence: TGTGCCAGCAGCTCCCCGGGGGGCTACACCTTC. Its translation is CASSSPGGYTF.

This clone is medium-sized. In the same sample, other DNA sequences code for this CDR3. V gene TRBV5-6 combines with J gene TRBJ1-1; the D gene is possibly TRBD1 (5 bases). V lost 0 bases, J lost 0 bases, and 6 bases lay in between. There are 14 residues in the CDR3. Germline V gene lookup returns CDR1 SGHDT and CDR2 YYEEEE. CDR3 amino acids: CASSLDRLNTEAFF. CDR3 nucleotide sequence: TGTGCCAGCAGCTTGGACAGGCTGAACACTGAAGCTTTCTTT.

The V call is TRBV6-1, the J call TRBJ1-5; the D gene is possibly TRBD1 (5 bases). Germline loops: CDR1 MNHNS, CDR2 SASEGT. The CDR3 is 13 residues long. Trimming left V 4 bases short and J 4 bases short, with 8 bases between. Written as DNA, the CDR3 is TGTGCCAGCAGTGCGGGGGTGAATCAGCCCCAGCATTTT. It yields the protein CASSAGVNQPQHF.

This clone has just a few counts. The chain uses TRBV2 and TRBJ2-5, with 14 bases lining up with TRBD2. CDR3 length: 18 amino acids. With V trimmed by 6 bases and J by 1 base, 10 bases remained unmatched. Germline values: CDR1 SNHLY, CDR2 FYNNEI. CDR3: CASSLGLAGGLLQETQYF. CDR3 in DNA: TGTGCCAGCAGCCTTGGACTAGCGGGGGGCCTCCTCCAAGAGACCCAGTACTTC.

This clone was picked up one time. This chain links TRBV28 with TRBJ1-6, with TRBD1 identical over 7 bases. Germline V gene lookup returns CDR1 MDHEN and CDR2 SYDVKM. The V segment lost 5 bases and the J segment 7 bases; nucleotides outside the gene matches: 8. The CDR3 runs 15 residues. As DNA, the CDR3 is TGTGCCAGCAGTACCCTACAGGGGAGGAATTCACCCCTCCACTTT. Encoded protein: CASSTLQGRNSPLHF. Full variable domain (outside the CDR3, taken from reference TRBV28 and TRBJ1-6): DVKVTQSSRYLVKRTGEKVFLECVQDMDHENMFWYRQDPGLGLRLIYFSYDVKMKEKGDIPEGYSVSREKKERFSLILESASTNQTSMYLCASSTLQGRNSPLHFGNGTRLTVT.

The genes are TRBV7-9 and TRBJ2-1, with 12 bases that match TRBD2. CDR1 and CDR2 from the germline V gene are SEHNR and FQNEAQ (reference sequence). Trimming removed 11 bases from V and 8 bases from J; junction bases left unmatched: 10. The CDR3 has 14 amino acids. The CDR3 DNA reads TGTGCCGGACAACTAGCGGGGGGATGGGATGAGCAGTTCTTC. As protein: CAGQLAGGWDEQFF.

This chain joins TRBV13 and TRBJ2-3; D gene unclear. V was clipped by 2 bases and J by 1 base, with 10 bases between them. This CDR3 region has 15 residues. The germline V gene has CDR1 PRHDT and CDR2 FYEKMQ (reference sequence). CDR3 sequence: CASSLYELRTDTQYF. The CDR3 DNA sequence: TGTGCCAGCAGCTTATATGAACTGCGCACAGATACGCAGTATTTT.

This clone was seen only a few times. As DNA, the CDR3 is TGTGCCAGCTCACCACCCGGGACAGGGACAAACATTCAGTACTTC. Translated, it gives CASSPPGTGTNIQYF. The gene calls are TRBV18 and TRBJ2-4; 9 bases are shared with TRBD1. Germline V gives CDR1 KGHSH, CDR2 LQKENI. Trimming at V came to 0 bases and at J to 6 bases, leaving 3 bases not matched to a gene. The CDR3 is made up of 15 amino acids.

This clone appeared many times. The chain links TRBV6-4 to TRBJ2-6; TRBD2 might be the D (5 bases). Trimming left V 5 bases short and J 2 bases short, with 7 bases between. This CDR3 spans 14 amino acids. Looked up from germline, CDR1 is MRHNA and CDR2 is SNTAGT. The CDR3 DNA reads as TGTGCCAGCAGTCTAGCTACTGGGGCCAACGTCCTGACTTTC. It translates to CASSLATGANVLTF.